This T cell receptor beta chain comes out of a study of blood T cell repertoires in COVID-19. Study background: The origin of the acute and convalescent COVID-19 samples was the United States, Italy and Spain. Nucleic acid was either cDNA or gDNA, and it came from T cells, B-cell-depleted T cells, or PBMCs.

Source study methods: The assay estimated nucleated cells by amplifying reference gene primers. Profiled with immunoSEQ multiplex PCR; TCRdb holds only in-frame clones, not every one. The V and J calls and clone size are taken from that table; D and trimming were inferred from the DNA. The table shows under 85,000 clones, with roughly 87% occurring only once. The source of this sequence is a woman aged 80 or over with active or convalescent COVID-19. Material for sequencing was peripheral blood.

Here the CDR3 DNA reads TGCGCCAGCAGCCAAGATCAGGGTAGGTGGAATGAGCAGTTCTTC. The encoded protein is CASSQDQGRWNEQFF. The J gene is TRBJ2-1, the V gene TRBV4-3; tentatively, D is TRBD1 (5 bases). Germline-derived CDR1 and CDR2 are LGHNA and YSLEER. Between the trimmed V and J ends, which lost 0 bases and 7 bases, there was a span of 13 bases. This CDR3 is built from 15 residues.